Presented here are 22 T cell receptor beta chains from one specimen sequenced in a study of blood T cell repertoires in COVID-19. Generated by immunoSEQ multiplex PCR, the TCRdb table keeps only in-frame clones and is missing some. Of about 320,000 clones listed, 70% to 90% are singletons. The sequenced sample consisted of peripheral blood. These receptors all come from a human donor in a cohort sampled during active COVID-19.

This clone was counted once. The genes are TRBV4-2 and TRBJ2-2, with D possibly being TRBD1 (6 bases). The CDR3 length is 15 residues. V was trimmed by 3 bases and J by 5 bases, leaving 13 bases between them. Looked up from germline, CDR1 is LGHNA and CDR2 is YNFKEQ. CDR3 in amino acids: CASSQGTQGTGELFF. The DNA for the CDR3 is TGTGCCAGCAGCCAGGGAACCCAGGGGACCGGGGAGCTGTTTTTT.

This clone showed up just a few times. The rearrangement joins TRBV11-3 to TRBJ2-7, with TRBD2 identical over 9 bases. Germline V gene sequence: CDR1 SGHNT, CDR2 YENEEA. This CDR3 region has 15 residues. The junction had 3 bases not matched to a gene; V was cut back by 1 base and J by 2 bases. The CDR3 spells CASSLAGGGAYEQYF. CDR3 nucleotides: TGTGCCAGCAGCTTAGCTGGCGGGGGGGCCTACGAGCAGTACTTC.

DNA of the CDR3: TGCAGCGTTGGATCCCAGGGCCGAGCTTTCTTT. Translation gives CSVGSQGRAFF. The rearrangement uses TRBV29-1 and TRBJ1-1; D is perhaps TRBD1 (5 bases). The germline CDR1 and CDR2 sequences are SQVTM and ANQGSEA. The CDR3 runs to 11 residues. The V and J ends lost 4 bases and 10 bases respectively, with 13 bases between them.

The gene calls are TRBV7-3 and TRBJ1-3; D not resolved. Germline V gene data show CDR1 as SGHTA and CDR2 as FQGTGA. Trimming stripped 1 base from V and 4 bases from J, with 11 bases between. This CDR3 spans 15 amino acids. The CDR3 loop reads CASSLRGGLGNTIYF. In nucleotides, the CDR3 is TGTGCCAGCAGCTTAAGAGGAGGGCTCGGAAACACCATATATTTT.

The V call is TRBV6-5, the J call TRBJ2-1; 7 bases fit TRBD2. Germline CDR1 and CDR2: MNHEY and SVGAGI. V trimming: 5 bases; J trimming: 4 bases; junction bases outside the gene matches: 8. The CDR3 spans 15 residues. This chain's CDR3 is CASSLSKAGYNEQFF. In nucleotides, the CDR3 is TGTGCCAGCAGTCTCTCGAAAGCGGGGTACAATGAGCAGTTCTTC.

This clone was found a few times. The chain recombines TRBV3-1 (or the pseudogene TRBV3-2) with TRBJ2-1; unclear D gene. This CDR3 is 15 amino acids long. Trimming shortened V by 0 bases and J by 9 bases, and 15 bases separated the two germline ends. Germline-derived CDR1 and CDR2 are LGHDT and YNNKEL (reference sequence). Written as DNA, the CDR3 is TGTGCCAGCAGCCAAGAACGGAGTGGGTCTGGTGAGCAGTTCTTC. Protein sequence: CASSQERSGSGEQFF.

The table lists this clone with a count of one. The V gene is TRBV5-1, the J gene TRBJ2-7; TRBD1 matches 7 bases. The CDR3 is 15 amino acids. J was trimmed by 7 bases and V by 3 bases; bases with no gene match: 13. Germline values: CDR1 SGHRS, CDR2 YFSETQ. The CDR3: CASSSATGASREQYF. The CDR3 DNA reads as TGCGCCAGCAGCTCGGCCACAGGGGCGTCGAGGGAGCAGTACTTC.

The J gene is TRBJ1-1, the V gene TRBV24-1; D may be TRBD1 (5 bases). Germline CDR1 reads KGHDR; CDR2 reads SFDVKD. The germline V and J ends were trimmed by 9 bases and 3 bases, with 13 bases remaining between them. The CDR3 consists of 13 residues. In nucleotides, the CDR3 is TGTGCCACCGCCGGAGGGGCTCACACTGAAGCTTTCTTT. It is translated as CATAGGAHTEAFF.

This rearrangement joins TRBV5-1 to TRBJ1-3; D perhaps matches TRBD1 (5 bases). Trimming removed 0 bases at V and 4 bases at J, with 14 bases between. Germline V gene lookup returns CDR1 SGHRS and CDR2 YFSETQ. This CDR3 contains 16 residues. Here the CDR3 reads CASSLAPTVDGNTIYF. The CDR3 region has the DNA TGCGCCAGCAGCTTGGCCCCGACAGTGGACGGAAACACCATATATTTT.

The gene calls are TRBV30 and TRBJ2-5; 13 bases match TRBD2. This CDR3 region has 19 residues. The V segment lost 3 bases and the J segment 3 bases; nucleotides outside the gene matches: 16. The germline V gene has CDR1 GTSNPN and CDR2 SVGIG (reference sequence). Here the CDR3 DNA reads TGTGCCTGGAGGAGTGGGCCATTTCTTGGGACTAGCGGGGAAGAGACCCAGTACTTC. Protein sequence: CAWRSGPFLGTSGEETQYF.

The V gene is TRBV9, the J gene TRBJ2-5, with 12 bases matching TRBD2. CDR1 is SGDLS, CDR2 YYNGEE, per germline. Trimming removed 6 bases from V and 4 bases from J; junction bases left unmatched: 7. This CDR3 is built from 15 residues. The CDR3 loop reads CASTGLAGPLETQYF. As DNA, the CDR3 is TGTGCCAGCACGGGACTAGCGGGCCCCTTAGAGACCCAGTACTTC.

This rearrangement joins TRBV3-1 (or the pseudogene TRBV3-2) to TRBJ1-4, with 7 bases that match TRBD1. V was clipped by 5 bases and J by 8 bases; unmatched bases: 5. CDR3 length equals 13 residues. The germline gives CDR1 LGHDT, CDR2 YNNKEL (reference sequence). The DNA of the CDR3 is TGTGCCAGCAGCTTCCAGGGGGGAGAAAAACTGTTTTTT. This codes for CASSFQGGEKLFF.

V usage is TRBV11-2 and J usage is TRBJ1-6; possible D gene TRBD1, 6 bases. Germline CDR1 is SGHAT and CDR2 is FQNNGV. The V gene lost 4 bases and the J gene lost 7 bases, with 8 bases spanning the gap. This CDR3 comprises 13 residues. CDR3 loop: CASSYTGNSPLHF. CDR3 sequence (DNA): TGTGCCAGCAGCTATACAGGGAATTCACCCCTCCACTTT.

The chain employs TRBV12-3 or TRBV12-4 and TRBJ1-4; D ambiguous. CDR3 length: 13 amino acids. V shed 3 bases and J shed 8 bases, with 10 bases lying between them. CDR3 protein: CASSFERWEKLFF. In nucleotides, the CDR3 is TGTGCCAGCAGTTTCGAGCGCTGGGAAAAACTGTTTTTT.

This chain joins TRBV7-6 and TRBJ2-7; 10 bases align to TRBD1. The CDR3 is 17 residues long. The germline V gene has CDR1 SGHVS and CDR2 FNYEAQ. After removal of 0 bases from V and 6 bases from J, the junction contained 11 bases not matched to a gene. CDR3 bases: TGTGCCAGCAGCTTAGCTCAAGGGACAGGGGCTAGTCGCGAGCAGTACTTC. As protein: CASSLAQGTGASREQYF.

There are a few counts of this clone. CDR3 bases: TGTGCCAGTAGTAGGGGGAGACAGGGGGATAGGGGCAATCAGCCCCAGCATTTT. It codes for CASSRGRQGDRGNQPQHF. The chain carries TRBV19 and TRBJ1-5, with 9 bases that match TRBD1. Germline lookup yields CDR1 LNHDA and CDR2 SQIVND (reference sequence). The CDR3 covers 18 residues. Losses at the gene ends were 4 bases for V and 2 bases for J; bases not matched to a gene: 12.

The gene calls are TRBV5-8 and TRBJ1-5, with a tentative D call TRBD1 (6 bases). The CDR3 runs to 16 residues. Germline V gene data show CDR1 as SGHTS and CDR2 as YDEGEE. V lost 0 bases, J lost 3 bases, and 13 bases lay in between. The CDR3 loop reads CASSLGETGPNQPQHF. The CDR3 bases are TGTGCCAGCAGCTTGGGGGAGACAGGACCCAATCAGCCCCAGCATTTT. Supplemented by reference TRBV5-8 and TRBJ1-5, the full variable domain reads EAGVTQSPTHLIKTRGQQATLRCSPISGHTSVYWYQQALGLGLQFLLWYDEGEERNRGNFPPRFSGRQFPNYSSELNVNALELEDSALYLCASSLGETGPNQPQHFGDGTRLSIL.

The DNA of the CDR3 is TGTGCCAGCAGTTTCCGGCCCCGAGGGCCCCTCCACTTT. Its protein product is CASSFRPRGPLHF. This chain joins TRBV12-3 or TRBV12-4 and TRBJ1-6, with D unclear. Trimming removed 3 bases from V and 13 bases from J, with 13 bases in between. This CDR3 region has 13 residues.

The chain links TRBV21-1 to TRBJ1-1; the table's D call of TRBD1 was not tested on the DNA. TRBV21-1 is reported as a pseudogene. The CDR3 covers 16 residues. The CDR3 DNA reads TGTGCCAGCAGCAAAGTCTGCAGGGGAGTGAACACTGAAGCTTTCTTT. This sequence encodes CASSKVCRGVNTEAFF.

The table lists this clone with a count of one. This rearrangement joins TRBV7-3 to TRBJ2-3, with D tentatively TRBD2 (6 bases). Germline V gives CDR1 SGHTA, CDR2 FQGTGA. This CDR3 is 16 amino acids long. With 4 bases removed from V and 0 bases from J, the gap between germline ends came to 14 bases. The DNA of the CDR3 is TGTGCCAGCAGCTCAAACTCGGGGACTAGCACAGATACGCAGTATTTT. This sequence encodes CASSSNSGTSTDTQYF.

This clone came up once. The chain carries TRBV4-1 and TRBJ1-4, with TRBD1 identical over 7 bases. CDR3 length: 13 residues. CDR1 MGHRA and CDR2 YSYEKL come from the germline V gene. V lost 4 bases to trimming and J lost 8 bases; unmatched junction nucleotides: 4. The DNA for the CDR3 is TGCGCCAGCAGCCTTCAACAGGGGGAAAAACTGTTTTTT. It yields the protein CASSLQQGEKLFF.

This clone appeared a few times. The gene calls are TRBV7-9 and TRBJ1-2; 7 bases map to TRBD1. This CDR3 comprises 15 residues. CDR1 and CDR2 from the germline V gene are SEHNR and FQNEAQ (reference sequence). The V and J ends lost 1 base and 8 bases, in that order; junction bases with no gene match: 10. CDR3 nucleotide sequence: TGTGCCAGCAGCTTAGGACAGGGTCAAACGGGAGGCTACACCTTC. Its protein is CASSLGQGQTGGYTF.